These 32 T cell receptor beta chains share one sample of origin, sequenced in a study of siplizumab effects on memory and regulatory T cells. Clones were sequenced by immunoSEQ multiplex PCR, and TCRdb holds only the in-frame ones, with some missing. This table has 100,000 or so clones, 92% appearing once. Sequenced: Tregs sorted from blood. The source of these receptors is a human donor in good health.

V and J are TRBV5-1 and TRBJ2-3; D not certain. V was clipped by 0 bases and J by 2 bases, with 7 bases between them. Germline CDR1 and CDR2: SGHRS and YFSETQ. This CDR3 is 14 amino acids long. The CDR3 region is CASSLEGHTDTQYF. The CDR3 coding sequence is TGCGCCAGCAGCTTGGAAGGCCACACAGATACGCAGTATTTT.

On this clone: Germline and junction disagree at one end, which may indicate a read error. The chain couples TRBV7-7 to TRBJ2-3; D perhaps matches TRBD2 (5 bases). The V gene's germline CDR1 is SSHAT and CDR2 FNYEAQ (reference sequence). This CDR3 contains 13 residues. The CDR3 region has the DNA TGTGCTAGCAGTTTCCCCGGGGAAGATACGCAGTATTTT. It translates to CASSFPGEDTQYF.

This chain connects TRBV27 to TRBJ2-7, with 8 bases that match TRBD1. V was pared by 2 bases and J by 4 bases, with 7 bases of the junction left unmatched. The CDR3 runs 15 residues. Germline-derived CDR1 and CDR2 are MNHEY and SMNVEV (reference sequence). The CDR3 DNA is TGTGCCAGCAGTTTACGGACAGGGACCATTTACGAGCAGTACTTC. Its translation: CASSLRTGTIYEQYF.

V gene TRBV21-1 combines with J gene TRBJ1-5. TRBV21-1 is annotated as a pseudogene. This CDR3 contains 17 residues. The CDR3 DNA reads TGTGCCAGCAGCCTCCCGAGGAGGGTGAAGAAGAATCAGCCCCAGCATTTT. It translates to CASSLPRRVKKNQPQHF.

V usage is TRBV12-2 and J usage is TRBJ1-1. TRBV12-2 is a pseudogene. The CDR3 is 18 residues long. CDR3 DNA sequence: TGTGCAAGTCGCTTAGCGCGCAGGCTCGGGAGAATGAACACTGAAGCTTTCTTT. It is translated as CASRLARRLGRMNTEAFF.

This clone occurred once. The chain is built from TRBV7-3 and TRBJ1-1; TRBD1 might be the D (6 bases). The length of the CDR3 is 16 residues. Trimming cost V 6 bases and J 1 base, with 18 bases left between them. The germline V gene has CDR1 SGHTA and CDR2 FQGTGA. CDR3 residues: CASRPAGGRGNTEAFF. CDR3 nucleotides: TGTGCCAGCAGGCCTGCGGGGGGCAGAGGGAACACTGAAGCTTTCTTT. The variable domain in full, completed from reference TRBV7-3 and TRBJ1-1, reads GAGVSQTPSNKVTEKGKYVELRCDPISGHTALYWYRQSLGQGPEFLIYFQGTGAADDSGLPNDRFFAVRPEGSVSTLKIQRTERGDSAVYLCASRPAGGRGNTEAFFGQGTRLTVV.

The chain employs TRBV29-1 and TRBJ1-2; D is possibly TRBD1 (5 bases). This CDR3 is 10 amino acids long. In germline, CDR1 is SQVTM, CDR2 ANQGSEA. Trimming pared 3 bases from V and 12 bases from J, leaving 11 bases between. CDR3 nucleotides: TGCAGCGTTGAGTCGGGGGTAAACACCTTC. Protein: CSVESGVNTF.

The chain links TRBV7-2 to TRBJ1-4; possible D gene TRBD1, 5 bases. This CDR3 has 15 residues. Germline V gene data show CDR1 as SGHTA and CDR2 as FQGNSA. V dropped 4 bases and J dropped 3 bases, with 12 bases sitting between them. CDR3 DNA sequence: TGTGCCAGCAGCTCGCAGGGCTTGGCTAATGAAAAACTGTTTTTT. Its protein product is CASSSQGLANEKLFF.

V is TRBV9 and J is TRBJ1-3; D is possibly TRBD1 (5 bases). CDR3 length equals 15 residues. Germline V gene sequence: CDR1 SGDLS, CDR2 YYNGEE. V lost 4 bases and J lost 8, with 19 bases in between. The CDR3 nucleotides are TGTGCCAGCAGCACCCCTTATGGAGGGGTAGACACCATATATTTT. Translation gives CASSTPYGGVDTIYF.

The chain has TRBV10-2 and TRBJ2-3, with D unclear. Germline values: CDR1 WSHSY, CDR2 SAAADI. This CDR3 has 14 amino acids. Trimming stripped 5 bases from V and 0 bases from J, with 9 bases between. CDR3 amino acids: CASSLTKSTDTQYF. The CDR3 DNA follows: TGCGCCAGCAGTCTTACGAAAAGCACAGATACGCAGTATTTT.

The chain recombines TRBV7-8 with TRBJ1-1; no clear D. This CDR3 contains 15 residues. V was cut by 2 bases and J by 1 base, with 11 bases left in between. CDR1 is SGHVS and CDR2 is FQNEAQ in the germline V gene. The CDR3 DNA reads TGTGCCAGCAGCTTATTTAATGGACCGAACACTGAAGCTTTCTTT. Translated, it gives CASSLFNGPNTEAFF.

The CDR3: CASSLIAGEGYEQYF. DNA of the CDR3: TGTGCCAGTAGTCTTATAGCGGGAGAGGGCTACGAGCAGTACTTC. The rearrangement uses TRBV19 and TRBJ2-7, with TRBD2 matching over 9 bases. The V and J ends lost 5 bases and 3 bases, in that order; junction bases with no gene match: 8. This CDR3 contains 15 residues. Looked up from germline, CDR1 is LNHDA and CDR2 is SQIVND (reference sequence).

The V call is TRBV6-1, the J call TRBJ1-2; no firm D call. The germline V gene encodes CDR1 MNHNS and CDR2 SASEGT. V was pared by 7 bases and J by 2 bases, with 17 bases between. The CDR3 length is 15 residues. CDR3 in amino acids: CASNGASPGNYGYTF. The CDR3 region has the DNA TGTGCCAGCAATGGTGCATCACCGGGCAACTATGGCTACACCTTC.

The chain recombines TRBV6-6 with TRBJ2-7; D perhaps matches TRBD1 (6 bases). CDR1 is MNHNY and CDR2 is SVGAGI in the germline V gene (reference sequence). The CDR3 consists of 13 residues. Trimming pared 3 bases from V and 5 bases from J, leaving 11 bases between. CDR3 nucleotide sequence: TGTGCCAGCAGTTATGACAGGACCCACGAGCAGTACTTC. Translation gives CASSYDRTHEQYF.

The rearrangement uses TRBV28 and TRBJ1-5; maybe TRBD1 (6 bases). The CDR3 length is 15 residues. Germline values: CDR1 MDHEN, CDR2 SYDVKM. Trimming stripped 3 bases from V and 3 bases from J, with 12 bases between. DNA for the CDR3: TGTGCCAGCAGTTTTCAGGGGAGGTTCAATCAGCCCCAGCATTTT. As protein: CASSFQGRFNQPQHF. The variable domain in full, completed from reference TRBV28 and TRBJ1-5, reads DVKVTQSSRYLVKRTGEKVFLECVQDMDHENMFWYRQDPGLGLRLIYFSYDVKMKEKGDIPEGYSVSREKKERFSLILESASTNQTSMYLCASSFQGRFNQPQHFGDGTRLSIL.

The chain is built from TRBV11-3 and TRBJ2-1; unclear D gene. V lost 1 base and J 6 bases, leaving 16 bases between the germline ends. Germline V gene sequence: CDR1 SGHNT, CDR2 YENEEA. CDR3 size: 16 residues. CDR3 coding DNA: TGTGCCAGCAGCTTAGGCCCCCTGATTGGTCGCAATGAGCAGTTCTTC. Protein sequence: CASSLGPLIGRNEQFF.

This chain's CDR3 is CASRRGLAAYEQYF. In DNA form, the CDR3 reads TGTGCCAGCAGGAGGGGACTAGCGGCCTACGAGCAGTACTTC. This chain joins TRBV6-5 and TRBJ2-7, with 11 positions matching TRBD2. This CDR3 is 14 amino acids long. Germline-derived CDR1 and CDR2 are MNHEY and SVGAGI. J lost 2 bases, V lost 6 bases, and 3 bases had no gene match.

The rearrangement joins TRBV4-2 to TRBJ2-7, with TRBD2 as a possible D gene (5 bases). V was shortened by 0 bases and J by 2 bases, with 11 bases between the two germline ends. This CDR3 spans 15 amino acids. The germline V gene encodes CDR1 LGHNA and CDR2 YNFKEQ. In DNA, the CDR3 is TGTGCCAGCAGCCAAGATTGGACGGGAACCTACGAGCAGTACTTC. As protein: CASSQDWTGTYEQYF.

Regarding this clone: Other DNA sequences in this specimen translate into the identical CDR3. This chain links TRBV28 with TRBJ1-6; the D is unclear. The CDR3 extends over 11 amino acids. V was trimmed by 2 bases and J by 7 bases, leaving 0 bases between them. Germline CDR1 is MDHEN and CDR2 is SYDVKM. The CDR3 loop is CASSLNSPLHF. CDR3 DNA sequence: TGTGCCAGCAGTTTAAATTCACCCCTCCACTTT.

The chain joins TRBV28 to TRBJ2-7; D possibly matches TRBD1 or TRBD2 (5 bases each). V lost 6 bases and J 3 bases, leaving 15 bases between the germline ends. CDR3 size: 14 residues. CDR1 and CDR2 (germline): MDHEN, SYDVKM. CDR3 sequence reads: CASRFRDGVYEQYF. DNA for the CDR3: TGTGCCAGCAGATTCCGGGACGGGGTCTACGAGCAGTACTTC.

This sequence joins TRBV27 and TRBJ2-1; 10 bases map to TRBD2. Germline V CDR1 and CDR2: MNHEY, SMNVEV (reference sequence). The CDR3 length is 13 residues. The junction had 5 bases not matched to a gene; V was cut back by 5 bases and J by 10 bases. DNA of the CDR3: TGTGCCAGCAGTCCGCTACTAGCGGGAGAGCAGTTCTTC. Its protein product is CASSPLLAGEQFF.

The chain carries TRBV28 and TRBJ1-2; no definite D call. Deletions cut 11 bases from V and 8 bases from J, with 27 bases between. This CDR3 contains 15 residues. Germline CDR1 reads MDHEN; CDR2 reads SYDVKM. The CDR3 region has the DNA TGTGCCGCTTTTTCCATAAACGAATACTTGTCGGGCTACACCTTC. It encodes CAAFSINEYLSGYTF.

The genes are TRBV28 and TRBJ1-5, with 7 bases that match TRBD1. V lost 6 bases and J lost 7; bases outside the gene matches: 9. The CDR3 contains 14 residues. Germline CDR1 and CDR2: MDHEN and SYDVKM. As DNA, the CDR3 is TGTGCCAGCAGGGTACAGGGGTTACGGCAGCCCCAGCATTTT. Translation gives CASRVQGLRQPQHF.

This chain uses TRBV19 with TRBJ2-5; D is unresolved. Trimming stripped 4 bases from V and 5 bases from J, with 11 bases between. The germline V gene has CDR1 LNHDA and CDR2 SQIVND (reference sequence). The CDR3 sequence is 13 residues long. The CDR3 region is CASSSVGWETQYF. CDR3 DNA: TGTGCCAGTAGTAGTGTTGGGTGGGAGACCCAGTACTTC.

V usage is TRBV2 and J usage is TRBJ2-5, with D perhaps TRBD2 (7 bases). Per the germline V gene, CDR1 is SNHLY and CDR2 is FYNNEI. The CDR3 contains 15 residues. V was trimmed by 1 base and J by 5 bases, leaving 14 bases between them. In DNA, the CDR3 is TGTGCCAGCAGTGAAGTGGGGGGGCCAGGGGAGACCCAGTACTTC. Its protein is CASSEVGGPGETQYF.

This chain links TRBV5-6 with TRBJ2-5, with unresolved D. This CDR3 has 14 residues. V was shortened by 3 bases and J by 5 bases, with 14 bases between the two germline ends. Germline V gives CDR1 SGHDT, CDR2 YYEEEE. CDR3 sequence reads: CASSYGPRYETQYF. The CDR3 DNA follows: TGTGCCAGCAGCTACGGGCCGCGTTATGAGACCCAGTACTTC.

This chain connects TRBV7-3 to TRBJ2-2; D gene unclear. From germline, CDR1 is SGHTA and CDR2 FQGTGA. Trimming took off 1 base at V and 4 bases at J, with 7 bases between the two ends. The CDR3 has 14 amino acids. CDR3 coding DNA: TGTGCCAGCAGCTTAAATGGGGTCACCGGGGAGCTGTTTTTT. It codes for CASSLNGVTGELFF.

The chain employs TRBV6-5 and TRBJ1-5, with 10 nucleotides matching TRBD1. Germline lookup yields CDR1 MNHEY and CDR2 SVGAGI. V trimming: 6 bases; J trimming: 1 base; junction bases outside the gene matches: 3. This CDR3 has 15 amino acids. CDR3 DNA sequence: TGTGCCAGCAGGCAGACAGGGGGCAGCAATCAGCCCCAGCATTTT. As protein: CASRQTGGSNQPQHF.

The chain has TRBV6-6 and TRBJ1-4; D perhaps matches TRBD1 (5 bases). There are 14 residues in the CDR3. In germline, CDR1 is MNHNY, CDR2 SVGAGI (reference sequence). Deletions cut 4 bases from V and 12 bases from J, with 18 bases between. The chain's CDR3 is CASSFAGPEMELFF. The CDR3 DNA follows: TGTGCCAGCAGTTTTGCGGGGCCCGAAATGGAACTGTTTTTT.

CDR3 residues: CASSRGTSGVGEQFF. Here the CDR3 DNA reads TGTGCCAGCAGCCGCGGGACTAGCGGGGTAGGTGAGCAGTTCTTC. The V call is TRBV14, the J call TRBJ2-1; TRBD2 agrees at 13 bases. The CDR3 loop spans 15 amino acids. Germline V gene lookup returns CDR1 SGHDN and CDR2 FVKESK. V trimming: 4 bases; J trimming: 9 bases; junction bases outside the gene matches: 6. The full variable domain, its missing parts supplied by reference TRBV14 and TRBJ2-1, is EAGVTQFPSHSVIEKGQTVTLRCDPISGHDNLYWYRRVMGKEIKFLLHFVKESKQDESGMPNNRFLAERTGGTYSTLKVQPAELEDSGVYFCASSRGTSGVGEQFFGPGTRLTVL.

The DNA of the CDR3 is TGTGCCAGCAGACAACAAGGGCGGGGGGAGCATTCACCCCTCCACTTT. Its translation: CASRQQGRGEHSPLHF. The rearrangement uses TRBV27 and TRBJ1-6, with D possibly being TRBD1 (5 bases). Germline CDR1 MNHEY, CDR2 SMNVEV (reference sequence). The V and J ends lost 6 bases and 8 bases respectively, with 20 bases between them. The CDR3 has 16 amino acids.

This CDR3 reads CASSQGPTPKNIQYF. CDR3 nucleotides: TGCGCCAGCAGCCAAGGCCCCACCCCCAAAAACATTCAGTACTTC. This chain connects TRBV4-1 to TRBJ2-4; no reliable D call. V lost 1 base to trimming and J lost 2 bases, with 9 bases between them. Germline CDR1 and CDR2: MGHRA and YSYEKL. CDR3 length equals 15 residues.